These T cell receptor beta chains were read from a single sample in a study of multiple sclerosis patients with progressive multifocal leukoencephalopathy. The table came from immunoSEQ multiplex PCR; TCRdb's copy has only in-frame clones and leaves some out. The sample yields 25,000 to 30,000 clones, around 89% seen once. The sequencing sample was made of PBMCs. Receptors were obtained from a human donor with multiple sclerosis. Both conserved end residues are part of each CDR3. Each record gives: CDR3 protein, CDR3 DNA, V gene, clone size, D gene, J gene. A D gene is named only where the DNA matches it firmly. A clone size is listed for some rows: how often the clone was seen (once, few, many), or a class if it is expanded.

CDR3 protein: CASSQAVFGLFEPLHF; CDR3 DNA: TGTGCCAGCAGCCAGGCCGTCTTTGGCCTGTTTGAACCCCTCCACTTT; V gene: TRBV4-2; clone size: .; D gene: .; J gene: TRBJ1-6
CDR3 protein: CASSLPGVDQPQHF; CDR3 DNA: TGTGCCAGCAGCTTACCAGGGGTCGATCAGCCCCAGCATTTT; V gene: TRBV11-3; clone size: once; D gene: .; J gene: TRBJ1-5
CDR3 protein: CASSPSIPNEQFF; CDR3 DNA: TGTGCCAGCAGCCCCAGTATCCCCAATGAGCAGTTCTTC; V gene: TRBV7-9; clone size: .; D gene: .; J gene: TRBJ2-1
CDR3 protein: CASSFSGGAPNEQFF; CDR3 DNA: TGCGCCAGCAGCTTTAGCGGGGGGGCCCCCAATGAGCAGTTCTTC; V gene: TRBV5-1; clone size: few; D gene: TRBD2; J gene: TRBJ2-1
CDR3 protein: CSVVRAAEAFF; CDR3 DNA: TGCAGCGTTGTGAGGGCCGCTGAAGCTTTCTTT; V gene: TRBV29-1; clone size: .; D gene: .; J gene: TRBJ1-1
CDR3 protein: CASSTTGTEAFF; CDR3 DNA: TGTGCCAGTAGTACCACAGGTACTGAAGCTTTCTTT; V gene: TRBV19; clone size: .; D gene: .; J gene: TRBJ1-1
CDR3 protein: CASSLSLGQPQHF; CDR3 DNA: TGTGCCAGCAGCTTAAGTTTGGGTCAGCCCCAGCATTTT; V gene: TRBV11-2; clone size: .; D gene: .; J gene: TRBJ1-5
CDR3 protein: CASSHVGGGAFNEKLFF; CDR3 DNA: TGTGCCAGCAGCCACGTGGGGGGGGGCGCGTTTAATGAAAAACTGTTTTTT; V gene: TRBV7-8; clone size: .; D gene: .; J gene: TRBJ1-4
CDR3 protein: CASSETLNQPQHF; CDR3 DNA: TGTGCCAGCAGTGAAACACTGAATCAGCCCCAGCATTTT; V gene: TRBV6-1; clone size: .; D gene: .; J gene: TRBJ1-5
CDR3 protein: CASSQVPGRYEQYF; CDR3 DNA: TGCGCCAGCAGCCAAGTGCCAGGGCGCTACGAGCAGTACTTC; V gene: TRBV4-3; clone size: .; D gene: .; J gene: TRBJ2-7
CDR3 protein: CASSPPMTPRTDTQYF; CDR3 DNA: TGTGCCAGCTCACCACCGATGACGCCCCGCACAGATACGCAGTATTTT; V gene: TRBV18; clone size: .; D gene: .; J gene: TRBJ2-3
CDR3 protein: CASSYSRPRSSYEQYF; CDR3 DNA: TGTGCCAGCAGTTACTCTCGACCGAGGAGCTCCTACGAGCAGTACTTC; V gene: TRBV6-5; clone size: .; D gene: .; J gene: TRBJ2-7
CDR3 protein: CASRRTSGNTIYF; CDR3 DNA: TGTGCCAGCAGAAGGACATCTGGAAACACCATATATTTT; V gene: TRBV6-5; clone size: few; D gene: .; J gene: TRBJ1-3
CDR3 protein: CASAQGGARFKVF; CDR3 DNA: TGTGCCAGCGCTCAGGGAGGGGCTCGGTTTAAGGTCTTC; V gene: TRBV5-6; clone size: .; D gene: TRBD2; J gene: TRBJ2-7
CDR3 protein: CASSQEAPAGRRETQYF; CDR3 DNA: TGCGCCAGCAGCCAAGAGGCCCCGGCGGGCCGGAGGGAGACCCAGTACTTC; V gene: TRBV4-1; clone size: .; D gene: .; J gene: TRBJ2-5
CDR3 protein: CASSATLIGFTGELFF; CDR3 DNA: TGCGCCAGCAGTGCTACTCTAATAGGATTCACCGGGGAGCTGTTTTTT; V gene: TRBV10-1; clone size: .; D gene: .; J gene: TRBJ2-2
CDR3 protein: CASSLRGSEGYTF; CDR3 DNA: TGTGCCAGCAGCCTAAGGGGATCGGAAGGCTACACCTTC; V gene: TRBV11-2; clone size: .; D gene: .; J gene: TRBJ1-2
CDR3 protein: CASSSGTGSYEQYF; CDR3 DNA: TGTGCCAGTAGTTCCGGGACGGGATCCTACGAGCAGTACTTC; V gene: TRBV19; clone size: .; D gene: .; J gene: TRBJ2-7
CDR3 protein: CASSPWGADYGYTF; CDR3 DNA: TGTGCCAGCAGCCCCTGGGGGGCGGACTATGGCTACACCTTC; V gene: TRBV9; clone size: .; D gene: .; J gene: TRBJ1-2
CDR3 protein: CASLRDRRPPLHF; CDR3 DNA: TGTGCCAGCCTCCGGGACCGCAGGCCACCCCTCCACTTT; V gene: TRBV5-6; clone size: .; D gene: .; J gene: TRBJ1-6
CDR3 protein: CASSQGDDEKLFF; CDR3 DNA: TGCGCCAGCAGCCAAGGCGATGATGAAAAACTGTTTTTT; V gene: TRBV4-3; clone size: .; D gene: .; J gene: TRBJ1-4
CDR3 protein: CASSPSTTPNTEAFF; CDR3 DNA: TGTGCCAGCAGCCCGTCTACTACGCCGAACACTGAAGCTTTCTTT; V gene: TRBV7-3; clone size: .; D gene: .; J gene: TRBJ1-1
CDR3 protein: CASSFSGQGASEQYF; CDR3 DNA: TGCGCCAGCAGCTTCTCTGGACAGGGGGCGTCCGAGCAGTACTTC; V gene: TRBV5-1; clone size: .; D gene: TRBD1; J gene: TRBJ2-7
CDR3 protein: CATQVYNEQFF; CDR3 DNA: TGTGCCACCCAGGTCTACAATGAGCAGTTCTTC; V gene: TRBV10-3; clone size: .; D gene: .; J gene: TRBJ2-1
CDR3 protein: CAISERDRSYEQYF; CDR3 DNA: TGTGCCATATCTGAGCGGGACAGGAGCTACGAGCAGTACTTC; V gene: TRBV10-3; clone size: .; D gene: .; J gene: TRBJ2-7
CDR3 protein: CASSHTPTDDRGYTF; CDR3 DNA: TGCGCCAGCAGCCATACCCCGACGGATGACCGGGGCTACACCTTC; V gene: TRBV4-3; clone size: .; D gene: .; J gene: TRBJ1-2
CDR3 protein: CAWSVWTGSSYEQYF; CDR3 DNA: TGTGCCTGGAGTGTCTGGACGGGGTCCTCCTACGAGCAGTACTTC; V gene: TRBV30; clone size: .; D gene: .; J gene: TRBJ2-7
CDR3 protein: CASRDWQETQYF; CDR3 DNA: TGTGCCAGCCGGGACTGGCAAGAGACCCAGTACTTC; V gene: TRBV28; clone size: .; D gene: .; J gene: TRBJ2-5
CDR3 protein: CASSGGDPYNEQFF; CDR3 DNA: TGTGCCAGCAGCGGCGGGGACCCCTACAATGAGCAGTTCTTC; V gene: TRBV6-5; clone size: .; D gene: .; J gene: TRBJ2-1
CDR3 protein: CASSSHRTGGWNSPLHF; CDR3 DNA: TGTGCCAGCAGCTCTCATAGGACAGGGGGCTGGAATTCACCCCTCCACTTT; V gene: TRBV7-8; clone size: once; D gene: TRBD1; J gene: TRBJ1-6
CDR3 protein: CASSIGPSPLHF; CDR3 DNA: TGTGCCAGCAGCATAGGACCCTCACCCCTCCACTTT; V gene: TRBV7-9; clone size: few; D gene: .; J gene: TRBJ1-6
CDR3 protein: CASPDRVWDQPQHF; CDR3 DNA: TGTGCCAGCCCTGACAGGGTTTGGGATCAGCCCCAGCATTTT; V gene: TRBV6-9; clone size: .; D gene: TRBD1; J gene: TRBJ1-5
CDR3 protein: CASSYRRGEKLFF; CDR3 DNA: TGTGCCAGCAGTTACCGACGAGGGGAAAAACTGTTTTTT; V gene: TRBV6-6; clone size: once; D gene: .; J gene: TRBJ1-4
CDR3 protein: CASSYSGGTTYEQYF; CDR3 DNA: TGTGCCAGCAGTTACTCGGGCGGGACCACCTACGAGCAGTACTTC; V gene: TRBV6-5; clone size: .; D gene: .; J gene: TRBJ2-7
CDR3 protein: CASSFSRNTEAFF; CDR3 DNA: TGTGCCAGCAGCTTTTCCAGGAACACTGAAGCTTTCTTT; V gene: TRBV7-2; clone size: .; D gene: .; J gene: TRBJ1-1
CDR3 protein: CASRPDRGNTLGNEQFF; CDR3 DNA: TGTGCCAGCAGACCCGACAGGGGGAACACTTTGGGGAATGAGCAGTTCTTC; V gene: TRBV2; clone size: .; D gene: TRBD1; J gene: TRBJ2-1
CDR3 protein: CASSYSAGQGSYEQYF; CDR3 DNA: TGTGCCAGCAGTTACTCGGCGGGACAGGGGTCCTACGAGCAGTACTTC; V gene: TRBV6-5; clone size: once; D gene: TRBD1; J gene: TRBJ2-7
CDR3 protein: CASSEWGETQYF; CDR3 DNA: TGTGCCAGCAGTGAATGGGGGGAGACCCAGTACTTC; V gene: TRBV2; clone size: .; D gene: .; J gene: TRBJ2-5
CDR3 protein: CASGDVYEQYF; CDR3 DNA: TGTGCCAGCGGGGATGTGTACGAGCAGTACTTC; V gene: TRBV6-6; clone size: .; D gene: .; J gene: TRBJ2-7
CDR3 protein: CASSLYGRSPNF; CDR3 DNA: TGTGCCAGCAGTTTATACGGCCGCAGCCCAAACTTC; V gene: TRBV28; clone size: .; D gene: .; J gene: TRBJ1-2
CDR3 protein: CASSQDYSGEETQYF; CDR3 DNA: TGCGCCAGCAGCCAAGATTATAGCGGGGAAGAGACCCAGTACTTC; V gene: TRBV4-3; clone size: .; D gene: TRBD2; J gene: TRBJ2-5
CDR3 protein: CASSFRGDQPQHF; CDR3 DNA: TGTGCCAGCAGTTTCAGGGGTGATCAGCCCCAGCATTTT; V gene: TRBV28; clone size: .; D gene: .; J gene: TRBJ1-5
CDR3 protein: CASSHLAGASSEQYF; CDR3 DNA: TGTGCCAGCAGTCACTTAGCGGGGGCCTCTTCCGAGCAGTACTTC; V gene: TRBV6-1; clone size: once; D gene: TRBD2; J gene: TRBJ2-7
CDR3 protein: CASSSEGGRDTEAFF; CDR3 DNA: TGTGCCAGCAGTTCCGAGGGAGGTCGGGACACTGAAGCTTTCTTT; V gene: TRBV6-5; clone size: .; D gene: .; J gene: TRBJ1-1
CDR3 protein: CASSPDPDRVGTDTQYF; CDR3 DNA: TGCGCCAGCAGCCCAGACCCGGACAGGGTAGGGACAGATACGCAGTATTTT; V gene: TRBV4-3; clone size: .; D gene: TRBD1; J gene: TRBJ2-3
CDR3 protein: CASSFVLGSDTQYF; CDR3 DNA: TGTGCCAGCAGCTTTGTTCTAGGATCAGATACGCAGTATTTT; V gene: TRBV11-2; clone size: .; D gene: .; J gene: TRBJ2-3
CDR3 protein: CSVSPPDRAEGYTF; CDR3 DNA: TGCAGCGTGAGCCCCCCCGACAGGGCGGAGGGCTACACCTTC; V gene: TRBV29-1; clone size: .; D gene: TRBD1; J gene: TRBJ1-2
CDR3 protein: CASSFGGDETQYF; CDR3 DNA: TGTGCCAGCAGCTTTGGCGGGGATGAGACCCAGTACTTC; V gene: TRBV7-2; clone size: once; D gene: .; J gene: TRBJ2-5
CDR3 protein: CASSGRGGSGYYGYTF; CDR3 DNA: TGTGCCAGCAGTGGGAGGGGGGGCTCGGGATACTATGGCTACACCTTC; V gene: TRBV28; clone size: .; D gene: .; J gene: TRBJ1-2